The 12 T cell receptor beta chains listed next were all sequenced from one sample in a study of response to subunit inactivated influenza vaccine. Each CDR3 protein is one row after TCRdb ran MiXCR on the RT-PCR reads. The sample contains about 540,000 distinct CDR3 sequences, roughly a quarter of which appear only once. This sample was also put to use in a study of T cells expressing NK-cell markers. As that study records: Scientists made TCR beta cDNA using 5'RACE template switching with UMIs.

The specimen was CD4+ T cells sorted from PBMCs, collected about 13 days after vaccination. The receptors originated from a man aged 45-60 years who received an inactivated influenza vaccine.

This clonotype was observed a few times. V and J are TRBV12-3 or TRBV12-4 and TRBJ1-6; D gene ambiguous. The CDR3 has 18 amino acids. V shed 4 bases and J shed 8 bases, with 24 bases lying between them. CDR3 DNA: TGTGCCAGCAGTTGGACCACTCCTGTACCTTACAACTATTCACCCCTCCACTTT. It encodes CASSWTTPVPYNYSPLHF.

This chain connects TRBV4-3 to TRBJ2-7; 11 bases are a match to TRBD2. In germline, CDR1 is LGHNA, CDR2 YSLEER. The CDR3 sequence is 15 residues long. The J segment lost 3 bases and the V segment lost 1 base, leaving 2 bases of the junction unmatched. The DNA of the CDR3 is TGCGCCAGCAGCCAAGGGACTAGCGGGTACTACGAGCAGTACTTC. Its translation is CASSQGTSGYYEQYF.

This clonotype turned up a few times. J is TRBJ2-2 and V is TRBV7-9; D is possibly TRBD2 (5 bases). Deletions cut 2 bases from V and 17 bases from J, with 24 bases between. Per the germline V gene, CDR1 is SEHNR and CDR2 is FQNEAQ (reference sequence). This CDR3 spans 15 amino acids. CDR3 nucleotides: TGTGCCAGCAGCTTAAGTGCGGCGGCACCGGGGATCTGTTTTTTT. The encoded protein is CASSLSAAAPGICFF.

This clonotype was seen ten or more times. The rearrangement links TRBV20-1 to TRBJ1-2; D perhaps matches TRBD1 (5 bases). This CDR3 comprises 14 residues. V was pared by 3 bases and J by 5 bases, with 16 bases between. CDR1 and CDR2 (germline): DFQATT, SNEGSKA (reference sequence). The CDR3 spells CSASTTRGDYGYTF. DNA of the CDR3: TGCAGTGCTAGCACCACCCGGGGGGATTATGGCTACACCTTC.

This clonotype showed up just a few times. CDR3: CSAWGSGEKETQYF. DNA for the CDR3: TGCAGTGCTTGGGGGTCAGGGGAGAAGGAGACCCAGTACTTC. The chain links TRBV20-1 to TRBJ2-5; perhaps TRBD1 as D (6 bases). The CDR3 loop spans 14 amino acids. Deletions cut 5 bases from V and 5 bases from J, with 18 bases between. Germline loops: CDR1 DFQATT, CDR2 SNEGSKA (reference sequence).

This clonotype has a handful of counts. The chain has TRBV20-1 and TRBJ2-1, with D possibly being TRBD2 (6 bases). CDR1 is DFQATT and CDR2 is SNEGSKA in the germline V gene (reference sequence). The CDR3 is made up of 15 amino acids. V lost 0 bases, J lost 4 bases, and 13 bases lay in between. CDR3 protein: CSARDEAGRYNEQFF. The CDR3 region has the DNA TGCAGTGCTAGAGATGAAGCGGGCCGATACAATGAGCAGTTCTTC.

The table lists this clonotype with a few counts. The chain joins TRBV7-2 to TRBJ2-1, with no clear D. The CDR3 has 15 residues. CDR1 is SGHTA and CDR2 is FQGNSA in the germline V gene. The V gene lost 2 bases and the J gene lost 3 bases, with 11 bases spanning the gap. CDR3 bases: TGTGCCAGCAGCTTAAGAAGCGTTCGCTACAATGAGCAGTTCTTC. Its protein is CASSLRSVRYNEQFF.

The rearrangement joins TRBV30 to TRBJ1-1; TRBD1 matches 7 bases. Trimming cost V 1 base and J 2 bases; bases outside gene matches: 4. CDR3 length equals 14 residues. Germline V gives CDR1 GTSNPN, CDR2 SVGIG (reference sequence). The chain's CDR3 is CAWSAWDRNTEAFF. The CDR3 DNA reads TGTGCCTGGAGTGCATGGGACAGAAACACTGAAGCTTTCTTT.

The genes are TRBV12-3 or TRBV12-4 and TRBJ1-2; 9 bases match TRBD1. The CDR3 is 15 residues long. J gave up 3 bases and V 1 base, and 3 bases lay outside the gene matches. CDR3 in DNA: TGTGCCAGCAGTTTAGGGACAGGGGTTGACTATGGCTACACCTTC. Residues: CASSLGTGVDYGYTF.

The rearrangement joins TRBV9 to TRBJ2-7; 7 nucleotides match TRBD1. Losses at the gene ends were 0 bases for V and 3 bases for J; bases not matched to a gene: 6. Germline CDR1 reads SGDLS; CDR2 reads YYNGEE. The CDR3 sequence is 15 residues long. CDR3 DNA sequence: TGTGCCAGCAGCGTAGGTGGTGACAGGGTCTACGAGCAGTACTTC. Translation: CASSVGGDRVYEQYF.

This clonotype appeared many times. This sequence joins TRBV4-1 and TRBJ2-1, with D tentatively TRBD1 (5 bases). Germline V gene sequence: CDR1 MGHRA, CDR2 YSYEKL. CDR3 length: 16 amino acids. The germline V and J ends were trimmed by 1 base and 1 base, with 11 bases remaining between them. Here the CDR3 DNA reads TGCGCCAGCAGCCAAGGCAGGGTTGGTTCCTACAATGAGCAGTTCTTC. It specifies CASSQGRVGSYNEQFF.

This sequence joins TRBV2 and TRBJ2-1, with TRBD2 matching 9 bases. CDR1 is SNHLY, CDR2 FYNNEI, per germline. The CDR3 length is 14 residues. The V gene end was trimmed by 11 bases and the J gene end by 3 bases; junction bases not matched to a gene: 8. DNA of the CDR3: TGTGCCGGGACAACGACTAGCGGCTACAATGAGCAGTTCTTC. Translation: CAGTTTSGYNEQFF.